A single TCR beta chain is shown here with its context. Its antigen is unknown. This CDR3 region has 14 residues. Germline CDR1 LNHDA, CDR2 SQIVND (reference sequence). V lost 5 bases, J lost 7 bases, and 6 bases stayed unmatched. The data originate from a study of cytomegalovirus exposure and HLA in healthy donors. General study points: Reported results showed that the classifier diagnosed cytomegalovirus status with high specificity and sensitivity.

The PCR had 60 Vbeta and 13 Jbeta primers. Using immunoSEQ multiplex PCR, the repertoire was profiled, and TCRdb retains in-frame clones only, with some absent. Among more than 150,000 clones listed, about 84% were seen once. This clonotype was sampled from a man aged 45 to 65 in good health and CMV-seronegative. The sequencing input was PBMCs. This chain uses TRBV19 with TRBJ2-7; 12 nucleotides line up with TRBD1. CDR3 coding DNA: TGTGCCAGTAGTCCCCGGGACAGGGGGCGTGAGCAGTACTTC. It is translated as CASSPRDRGREQYF. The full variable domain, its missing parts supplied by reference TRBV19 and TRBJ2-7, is DGGITQSPKYLFRKEGQNVTLSCEQNLNHDAMYWYRQDPGQGLRLIYYSQIVNDFQKGDIAEGYSVSREKKESFPLTVTSAQKNPTAFYLCASSPRDRGREQYFGPGTRLTVT.